Following are 2 T cell receptor beta chains from one sample sequenced in a study of beta chain features in type 1 diabetes. Expressed TCRB transcripts were sequenced after all isolated RNA was converted to cDNA. Clones were sequenced by immunoSEQ multiplex PCR, and TCRdb holds only the in-frame ones, with some missing. The table lists over 700,000 clones, around a sixth of them singletons, with 0.02% to 0.03% in the top ten. The material sequenced was naive CD4+ T cells from blood. The receptor set was obtained from a young woman in good health.

The rearrangement links TRBV7-9 to TRBJ2-5; 8 nucleotides line up with TRBD1. The germline gives CDR1 SEHNR, CDR2 FQNEAQ (reference sequence). The trim removed 5 bases at V and 5 bases at J, leaving 10 bases unmatched. CDR3 length equals 15 residues. The CDR3 reads CASSQSRGLVETQYF. In DNA, the CDR3 is TGTGCCAGCAGCCAGAGCAGGGGGCTTGTTGAGACCCAGTACTTC.

This clone appeared a few times. As DNA, the CDR3 is TGTGCCAGCAGCAGACGCCGAATCCGGGACAGGGAAACTGAGCAGTTCTTC. Translation: CASSRRRIRDRETEQFF. The chain carries TRBV21-1 and TRBJ2-1; the tabulated D call, TRBD1, remains unverified against the DNA. TRBV21-1 is described as a pseudogene. CDR3 length: 17 amino acids.